Shown below are 32 T cell receptor beta chains from a single sample sequenced in a study of blood T cell repertoires in COVID-19. Sequenced by immunoSEQ multiplex PCR; TCRdb stores in-frame clones only, minus some. The sample has tens of thousands of clones, approximately 81% seen once. The sample consisted of peripheral blood. All receptors derive from a man in his sixties or seventies with COVID-19, enrolled during active disease.

The chain has TRBV5-1 and TRBJ2-7; TRBD1 matches 8 bases. The CDR3 covers 14 residues. V lost 4 bases and J lost 1; bases outside the gene matches: 4. Germline values: CDR1 SGHRS, CDR2 YFSETQ. This chain's CDR3 is CASSTGQASYEQYF. CDR3 in DNA: TGCGCCAGCAGCACGGGACAGGCATCCTACGAGCAGTACTTC. The full variable domain, with the rest looked up from reference TRBV5-1 and TRBJ2-7, is KAGVTQTPRYLIKTRGQQVTLSCSPISGHRSVSWYQQTPGQGLQFLFEYFSETQRNKGNFPGRFSGRQFSNSRSEMNVSTLELGDSALYLCASSTGQASYEQYFGPGTRLTVT.

The count of this clone is one. The V call is TRBV7-8, the J call TRBJ1-2; weak D call: TRBD1 (5 bases). V lost 2 bases, J lost 0 bases, and 10 bases lay in between. The V gene's germline CDR1 is SGHVS and CDR2 FQNEAQ. The CDR3 spans 15 residues. As DNA, the CDR3 is TGTGCCAGCAGCTTATACAGGCCCACTAACTATGGCTACACCTTC. Translated, it gives CASSLYRPTNYGYTF.

The V gene is TRBV9, the J gene TRBJ2-7; maybe TRBD2 (6 bases). V lost 0 bases and J lost 2, with 24 bases in between. The germline V gene encodes CDR1 SGDLS and CDR2 YYNGEE. CDR3 length: 19 residues. The CDR3 loop reads CASSVERPPGPRRAYEQYF. Written as DNA, the CDR3 is TGTGCCAGCAGCGTAGAGAGACCACCCGGGCCCCGGAGGGCCTACGAGCAGTACTTC.

The chain couples TRBV7-2 to TRBJ1-2; 7 nucleotides line up with TRBD1. J was trimmed by 3 bases and V by 1 base; bases with no gene match: 5. The CDR3 sequence is 15 residues long. The germline V gene has CDR1 SGHTA and CDR2 FQGNSA. The CDR3 DNA reads TGTGCCAGCAGCTTAGAACCGGGACAGTACTATGGCTACACCTTC. This encodes CASSLEPGQYYGYTF.

The chain uses TRBV2 and TRBJ1-5; the D is unclear. The CDR3 consists of 13 residues. V dropped 6 bases and J dropped 6 bases, with 12 bases sitting between them. Germline assignment: CDR1 SNHLY and CDR2 FYNNEI. The chain's CDR3 is CASSRRESQPQHF. CDR3 nucleotides: TGTGCCAGCAGCCGGAGGGAAAGTCAGCCCCAGCATTTT.

This sequence joins TRBV4-3 and TRBJ2-5; 8 nucleotides agree with TRBD1. This CDR3 contains 18 residues. J gave up 1 base and V 0 bases, and 10 bases lay outside the gene matches. CDR1 LGHNA and CDR2 YSLEER come from the germline V gene. This chain's CDR3 is CASSQDIGGQGFQETQYF. CDR3 nucleotides: TGCGCCAGCAGCCAAGATATAGGAGGACAGGGTTTCCAAGAGACCCAGTACTTC.

The chain recombines TRBV18 with TRBJ2-2; 8 positions match TRBD1. Unmatched junction bases numbered 7, after V lost 5 bases and J lost 2 bases. The germline gives CDR1 KGHSH, CDR2 LQKENI. The CDR3 covers 16 residues. The CDR3 sequence is CASSFRQGLNTGELFF. As DNA, the CDR3 is TGTGCCAGCTCATTCCGACAGGGGTTAAACACCGGGGAGCTGTTTTTT.

The chain carries TRBV5-1 and TRBJ2-1, with 11 bases lining up with TRBD2. Losses at the gene ends were 0 bases for V and 3 bases for J; bases not matched to a gene: 5. CDR3 length equals 17 residues. Germline-derived CDR1 and CDR2 are SGHRS and YFSETQ. The CDR3: CASSLGSSGRNYNEQFF. The CDR3 nucleotides are TGCGCCAGCAGCTTGGGGTCTAGCGGGAGGAACTACAATGAGCAGTTCTTC. The full variable domain, completed using reference TRBV5-1 and TRBJ2-1, is KAGVTQTPRYLIKTRGQQVTLSCSPISGHRSVSWYQQTPGQGLQFLFEYFSETQRNKGNFPGRFSGRQFSNSRSEMNVSTLELGDSALYLCASSLGSSGRNYNEQFFGPGTRLTVL.

The chain has TRBV9 and TRBJ1-2; 9 bases agree with TRBD1. Trimming at V came to 3 bases and at J to 7 bases, leaving 7 bases not matched to a gene. Germline V gene lookup returns CDR1 SGDLS and CDR2 YYNGEE. The CDR3 extends over 14 amino acids. The CDR3 DNA sequence: TGTGCCAGCAGCGCACGGACAGGGGTCGGTGGCTACACCTTC. It encodes CASSARTGVGGYTF.

V usage is TRBV30 and J usage is TRBJ1-5, with 8 bases lining up with TRBD1. With 3 bases clipped from V and 2 bases from J, the junction kept 6 bases outside the gene matches. The germline V gene encodes CDR1 GTSNPN and CDR2 SVGIG (reference sequence). CDR3 length: 15 residues. The DNA of the CDR3 is TGTGCCTGGAGATTGGGGACAGGCGGCAATCAGCCCCAGCATTTT. Translation gives CAWRLGTGGNQPQHF.

The gene calls are TRBV5-1 and TRBJ2-2; tentative D call: TRBD2 (6 bases). Per germline, CDR1 SGHRS and CDR2 YFSETQ. The CDR3 has 16 residues. Trimming took 1 base from V and 1 from J, leaving 11 bases between them. Here the CDR3 reads CASSLQAGRNTGELFF. The CDR3 DNA sequence: TGCGCCAGCAGCTTGCAGGCGGGGAGGAACACCGGGGAGCTGTTTTTT.

The chain employs TRBV11-3 and TRBJ1-2, with a tentative D call TRBD1 (5 bases). From germline, CDR1 is SGHNT and CDR2 YENEEA. With 4 bases removed from V and 6 bases from J, the gap between germline ends came to 18 bases. This CDR3 contains 15 residues. CDR3 bases: TGTGCCAGCAGCTCCCCCGGGGGGAGTAGTGATGGCTACACCTTC. Translating gives CASSSPGGSSDGYTF.

The chain has TRBV27 and TRBJ2-1; D might be TRBD2 (6 bases). V dropped 3 bases and J dropped 8 bases, with 11 bases sitting between them. The CDR3 consists of 13 residues. The germline V gene has CDR1 MNHEY and CDR2 SMNVEV (reference sequence). The CDR3 here is CASSFAGSDEQFF. The CDR3 coding sequence is TGTGCCAGCAGTTTTGCGGGATCGGATGAGCAGTTCTTC.

V and J are TRBV28 and TRBJ1-5; weak D call: TRBD1 (6 bases). Germline V gene data show CDR1 as MDHEN and CDR2 as SYDVKM. This CDR3 region has 15 residues. V lost 6 bases to trimming and J lost 2 bases, with 14 bases between them. CDR3 sequence: CASRAQGTRNQPQHF. CDR3 DNA sequence: TGTGCCAGCAGAGCCCAGGGGACGCGCAATCAGCCCCAGCATTTT.

This rearrangement joins TRBV7-3 to TRBJ1-1; 9 bases fit TRBD1. CDR3 length equals 15 residues. Germline lookup yields CDR1 SGHTA and CDR2 FQGTGA. The junction had 6 bases not matched to a gene; V was cut back by 5 bases and J by 2 bases. The CDR3 loop reads CASSRQGGGNTEAFF. The CDR3 nucleotides read TGTGCCAGCAGCCGACAGGGGGGAGGAAACACTGAAGCTTTCTTT. The full variable domain, rest sourced from reference TRBV7-3 and TRBJ1-1, is GAGVSQTPSNKVTEKGKYVELRCDPISGHTALYWYRQSLGQGPEFLIYFQGTGAADDSGLPNDRFFAVRPEGSVSTLKIQRTERGDSAVYLCASSRQGGGNTEAFFGQGTRLTVV.

The rearrangement links TRBV19 to TRBJ2-3; D unclear. The CDR3 has 13 residues. V shed 3 bases and J shed 1 base, with 5 bases lying between them. Germline V lookup: CDR1 LNHDA, CDR2 SQIVND (reference sequence). CDR3: CASSIYGTDTQYF. In nucleotides, the CDR3 is TGTGCCAGTAGTATCTACGGCACAGATACGCAGTATTTT.

The chain links TRBV18 to TRBJ1-5, with D perhaps matching TRBD1 (5 bases). The germline V gene encodes CDR1 KGHSH and CDR2 LQKENI. There are 13 residues in the CDR3. Trimming removed 1 base from V and 5 bases from J, with 6 bases in between. The CDR3 region has the DNA TGTGCCAGCTCACCACGGGGGGATCAGCCCCAGCATTTT. Translation: CASSPRGDQPQHF.

The genes are TRBV6-5 and TRBJ1-6; 9 bases agree with TRBD1. The CDR3 has 14 amino acids. Germline V CDR1 and CDR2: MNHEY, SVGAGI. The junction had 8 bases not matched to a gene; V was cut back by 5 bases and J by 12 bases. The CDR3: CASSRDREVLPLHF. DNA for the CDR3: TGTGCCAGCAGTCGGGACAGGGAAGTATTACCCCTCCACTTT.

The chain couples TRBV3-1 (or the pseudogene TRBV3-2) to TRBJ2-1, with a weak D call TRBD2 (6 bases). Trimming removed 4 bases at V and 4 bases at J, with 17 bases between. The germline CDR1 and CDR2 sequences are LGHDT and YNNKEL (reference sequence). The CDR3 consists of 16 residues. CDR3 loop: CASSRGAGPRYNEQFF. CDR3 in DNA: TGTGCCAGCAGCCGCGGTGCGGGGCCCCGTTACAATGAGCAGTTCTTC.

The J gene is TRBJ2-1, the V gene TRBV7-6; maybe TRBD2 (5 bases). There are 16 residues in the CDR3. Trimming stripped 1 base from V and 3 bases from J, with 13 bases between. Germline CDR1 is SGHVS and CDR2 is FNYEAQ. The CDR3 here is CASSLVLVGGYNEQFF. Written as DNA, the CDR3 is TGTGCCAGCAGCTTAGTACTAGTCGGCGGCTACAATGAGCAGTTCTTC.

In this sample, this clone turned up once. V is TRBV15 and J is TRBJ1-5; D possibly corresponds to TRBD1 (5 bases). The CDR3 totals 13 residues. Per germline, CDR1 LNHNV and CDR2 YYDKDF (reference sequence). V lost 5 bases and J 3 bases, leaving 8 bases between the germline ends. The CDR3 DNA follows: TGTGCCACCAGCGGGGCGATCAATCAGCCCCAGCATTTT. It yields the protein CATSGAINQPQHF.

The J gene is TRBJ2-1, the V gene TRBV6-1; 15 nucleotides align to TRBD2. Germline loops: CDR1 MNHNS, CDR2 SASEGT. V lost 4 bases, J lost 4 bases, and 2 bases stayed unmatched. This CDR3 comprises 16 residues. The DNA of the CDR3 is TGTGCCAGCAGTGGGACTAGCGGGGGGGTTTACAATGAGCAGTTCTTC. Amino acid sequence: CASSGTSGGVYNEQFF.

The chain joins TRBV5-4 to TRBJ2-1, with a possible D match to TRBD1 (5 bases). V lost 4 bases and J 3 bases, leaving 17 bases between the germline ends. The CDR3 covers 16 residues. Germline lookup yields CDR1 SGHNT and CDR2 YYREEE (reference sequence). In DNA, the CDR3 is TGTGCCAGCAGCCCACATGGGCAGGGTAACTACAATGAGCAGTTCTTC. Translated, it gives CASSPHGQGNYNEQFF. The full variable domain, completed using reference TRBV5-4 and TRBJ2-1, is ETGVTQSPTHLIKTRGQQVTLRCSSQSGHNTVSWYQQALGQGPQFIFQYYREEENGRGNFPPRFSGLQFPNYSSELNVNALELDDSALYLCASSPHGQGNYNEQFFGPGTRLTVL.

The chain carries TRBV7-2 and TRBJ2-6; 7 nucleotides align to TRBD1. The CDR3 is 18 residues long. CDR1 and CDR2 from the germline V gene are SGHTA and FQGNSA. The V gene end was trimmed by 1 base and the J gene end by 0 bases; junction bases not matched to a gene: 6. The CDR3 here is CASSLEGQTFSGANVLTF. Written as DNA, the CDR3 is TGTGCCAGCAGCTTAGAGGGACAGACTTTCTCTGGGGCCAACGTCCTGACTTTC.

V usage is TRBV6-5 and J usage is TRBJ2-1, with 7 bases aligning to TRBD1. The germline V gene has CDR1 MNHEY and CDR2 SVGAGI. V dropped 6 bases and J dropped 4; count of bases not matched to a gene: 9. The CDR3 has 15 amino acids. The CDR3 here is CASSHPTGRYNEQFF. In DNA, the CDR3 is TGTGCCAGCAGCCATCCGACAGGGAGATACAATGAGCAGTTCTTC.

The chain recombines TRBV28 with TRBJ1-5, with 9 positions matching TRBD1. The CDR3 is 14 amino acids. CDR1 and CDR2 from the germline V gene are MDHEN and SYDVKM. Trimming removed 6 bases from V and 6 bases from J; junction bases left unmatched: 6. The CDR3 DNA reads TGTGCCAGCAGGTTACAGGGGGCGATTCAGCCCCAGCATTTT. Its translation: CASRLQGAIQPQHF.

The chain uses TRBV6-6 and TRBJ1-1, with D hard to call. The CDR3 has 13 amino acids. Germline V gene data show CDR1 as MNHNY and CDR2 as SVGAGI (reference sequence). Trimming took off 6 bases at V and 6 bases at J, with 14 bases between the two ends. The CDR3 sequence: CASSLRQAAEAFF. CDR3 coding DNA: TGTGCCAGCAGCCTTCGACAAGCCGCTGAAGCTTTCTTT.

The chain is built from TRBV2 and TRBJ2-2, with a possible D match to TRBD1 (6 bases). CDR1 and CDR2 (germline): SNHLY, FYNNEI. V shed 6 bases and J shed 4 bases, with 15 bases lying between them. This CDR3 is 15 amino acids long. The CDR3 loop is CASSRSGQSTGELFF. The CDR3 DNA follows: TGTGCCAGCAGCCGATCTGGACAGTCCACCGGGGAGCTGTTTTTT.

This chain uses TRBV7-8 with TRBJ2-1; 9 bases line up with TRBD2. CDR1 is SGHVS and CDR2 is FQNEAQ in the germline V gene. V lost 2 bases, J lost 3 bases, and 2 bases stayed unmatched. The CDR3 contains 15 residues. As DNA, the CDR3 is TGTGCCAGCAGCTTATCTAGCGGGAACTACAATGAGCAGTTCTTC. It translates to CASSLSSGNYNEQFF.

The chain couples TRBV15 to TRBJ2-5; TRBD1 might be the D (7 bases). This CDR3 comprises 13 residues. Per germline, CDR1 LNHNV and CDR2 YYDKDF (reference sequence). V was cut by 2 bases and J by 4 bases, with 8 bases left in between. The CDR3 spells CATSRQGGETQYF. The CDR3 region has the DNA TGTGCCACCAGCAGACAGGGGGGAGAGACCCAGTACTTC.

V is TRBV28 and J is TRBJ2-7, with D possibly TRBD2 on 6 matching bases. There are 15 residues in the CDR3. The germline V and J ends were trimmed by 2 bases and 2 bases, with 13 bases remaining between them. The germline V gene encodes CDR1 MDHEN and CDR2 SYDVKM. The CDR3 sequence is CASSLVAGNTYEQYF. The CDR3 coding sequence is TGTGCCAGCAGTTTAGTGGCGGGGAACACCTACGAGCAGTACTTC. Full variable domain (rest looked up from reference TRBV28 and TRBJ2-7): DVKVTQSSRYLVKRTGEKVFLECVQDMDHENMFWYRQDPGLGLRLIYFSYDVKMKEKGDIPEGYSVSREKKERFSLILESASTNQTSMYLCASSLVAGNTYEQYFGPGTRLTVT.

The chain combines TRBV23-1 with TRBJ2-7, with D possibly TRBD2 on 6 matching bases. TRBV23-1 is recorded as an ORF, its role being uncertain. CDR3 length: 13 residues. Trimming cost V 0 bases and J 4 bases, with 7 bases left between them. In DNA, the CDR3 is TGCGCCAGCAGTCAATCGCGGGGTTACGAGCAGTACTTC. Its protein is CASSQSRGYEQYF.